A selection of T cell receptor beta chains follows, all from one sample in a study of shared clonotypes between healthy human individuals. Sequencing used immunoSEQ multiplex PCR; TCRdb keeps in-frame clones, though not all of them. Among 2 million to 3 million clones listed, roughly 93% were seen once. The sample was naive CD4+ T cells from PBMCs. Receptor source: a man between 18 and 29 years old in good health. Some clones in this sample may be carry-over from other donors' samples. CDR3s include the opening cysteine and the closing phenylalanine or tryptophan. A D gene is named only where the DNA matches it firmly.

d_gene: NA; j_gene: TRBJ2-6; v_gene: TRBV25-1; CDR3nt: TGTGCCAGCGCCCAGGGGGGGACCTTTCAATCTGGGGCCAACGTCCTGACTTTC; CDR3aa: CASAQGGTFQSGANVLTF
d_gene: NA; j_gene: TRBJ2-1; v_gene: TRBV28; CDR3nt: TGTGCCAGCAGTTTCAGTCCGCATATCCCTTACAATGAGCAGTTCTTC; CDR3aa: CASSFSPHIPYNEQFF
d_gene: NA; j_gene: TRBJ1-4; v_gene: TRBV7-9; CDR3nt: TGTGCCAGCAGCTTAGACGGGGTGATTAATGAAAAACTGTTTTTT; CDR3aa: CASSLDGVINEKLFF
d_gene: TRBD1; j_gene: TRBJ2-7; v_gene: TRBV5-1; CDR3nt: TGCGCCAGCAGTCCCTCCGGGACAGGTTCCTACGAGCAGTACTTC; CDR3aa: CASSPSGTGSYEQYF
d_gene: NA; j_gene: TRBJ1-1; v_gene: TRBV19; CDR3nt: TGTGCCAGTAGTATTATTGACGCAAGGGACACTGAAGCTTTCTTT; CDR3aa: CASSIIDARDTEAFF
d_gene: NA; j_gene: TRBJ1-4; v_gene: TRBV4-2; CDR3nt: TGTGCCAGCAGCCACTCAATCGGGACAACTAATGAAAAACTGTTTTTT; CDR3aa: CASSHSIGTTNEKLFF
d_gene: TRBD2; j_gene: TRBJ2-5; v_gene: TRBV11-1; CDR3nt: TGTGCCAGCAGCTCCGGACTCCTAGCGGGGGAAGAGACCCAGTACTTC; CDR3aa: CASSSGLLAGEETQYF
d_gene: NA; j_gene: TRBJ1-3; v_gene: TRBV30; CDR3nt: TGTGCCTGGAGTGTACCCGGTGGAAACACCATATATTTT; CDR3aa: CAWSVPGGNTIYF
d_gene: TRBD2; j_gene: TRBJ2-3; v_gene: TRBV5-1; CDR3nt: TGCGCCAGCAGCACAGGGACTAGCGGGAGCTCGGATACGCAGTATTTT; CDR3aa: CASSTGTSGSSDTQYF
d_gene: TRBD1; j_gene: TRBJ1-2; v_gene: TRBV7-2; CDR3nt: TGTGCCAGCAGCCCAAGGGGGCAGTATAGGGGCTACACCTTC; CDR3aa: CASSPRGQYRGYTF